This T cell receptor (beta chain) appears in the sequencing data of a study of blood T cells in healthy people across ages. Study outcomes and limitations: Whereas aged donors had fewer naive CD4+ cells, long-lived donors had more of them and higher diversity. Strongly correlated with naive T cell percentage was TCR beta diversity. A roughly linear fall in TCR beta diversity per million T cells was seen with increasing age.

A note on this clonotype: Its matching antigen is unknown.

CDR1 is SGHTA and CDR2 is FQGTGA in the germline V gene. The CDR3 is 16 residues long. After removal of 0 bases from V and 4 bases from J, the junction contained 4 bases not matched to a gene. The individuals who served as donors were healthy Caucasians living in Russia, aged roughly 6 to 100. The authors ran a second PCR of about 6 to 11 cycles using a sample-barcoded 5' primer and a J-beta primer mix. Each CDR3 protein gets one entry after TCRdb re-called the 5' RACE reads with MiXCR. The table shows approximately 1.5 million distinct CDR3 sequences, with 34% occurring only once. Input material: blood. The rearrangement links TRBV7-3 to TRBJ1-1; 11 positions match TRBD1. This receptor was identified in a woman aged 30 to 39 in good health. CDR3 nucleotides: TGTGCCAGCAGCTTAACGGGGACAGGGGGAGGCACTGAAGCTTTCTTT. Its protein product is CASSLTGTGGGTEAFF.